This T cell receptor beta chain is drawn from a study of T cell repertoires in cytomegalovirus infection. Study-level information: CMV epitopes used comprised recently identified HLA-C-restricted ones and well-studied HLA-B-restricted ones. The public TCR beta signatures pointed to both CMV infection and matching HLA type.

Study-level results: The ex vivo response was dominated by HLA-C-restricted CMV-specific TCR beta clonotypes. Carriers of CMV plus the relevant HLA were identified by cumulative public TCR beta family frequency.

To note about this clonotype: Its antigen is currently unknown.

Trimming removed 4 bases from V and 9 bases from J, with 13 bases in between. Germline V gene sequence: CDR1 SGHAT, CDR2 FQNNGV. The CDR3 loop spans 14 amino acids. Using its own MiXCR run on the reads, TCRdb lists one record per CDR3 protein. Of some 920,000 distinct CDR3 sequences in the sample, around 29% were seen once. The chain has TRBV11-2 and TRBJ2-6; the D is unclear. The origin of this receptor is a human donor in good health (CMV status not recorded). Some clones in this sample may be carry-over from other donors' samples. Specimen: cultured CD8+ T cells from PBMCs, collected from culture after CMV antigen stimulation. Here the CDR3 DNA reads TGTGCCAGCAGCTCCTCCCCCCTGGTCAACGTCCTGACTTTC. It codes for CASSSSPLVNVLTF.